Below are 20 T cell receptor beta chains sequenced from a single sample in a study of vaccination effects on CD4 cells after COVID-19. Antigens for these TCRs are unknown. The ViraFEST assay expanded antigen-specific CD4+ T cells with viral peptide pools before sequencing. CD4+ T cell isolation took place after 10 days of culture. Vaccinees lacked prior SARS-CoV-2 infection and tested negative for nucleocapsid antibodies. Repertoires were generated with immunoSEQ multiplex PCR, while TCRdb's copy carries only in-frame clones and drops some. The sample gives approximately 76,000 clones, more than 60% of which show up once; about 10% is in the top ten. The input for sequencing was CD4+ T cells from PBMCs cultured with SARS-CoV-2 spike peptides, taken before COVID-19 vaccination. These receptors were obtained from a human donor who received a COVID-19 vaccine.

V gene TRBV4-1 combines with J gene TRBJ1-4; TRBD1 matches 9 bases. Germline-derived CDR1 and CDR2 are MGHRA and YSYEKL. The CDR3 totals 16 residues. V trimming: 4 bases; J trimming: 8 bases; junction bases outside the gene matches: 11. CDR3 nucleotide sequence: TGCGCCAGCAGCCGGGCCGGGGACAGGGCGTGGGAAAAACTGTTTTTT. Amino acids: CASSRAGDRAWEKLFF.

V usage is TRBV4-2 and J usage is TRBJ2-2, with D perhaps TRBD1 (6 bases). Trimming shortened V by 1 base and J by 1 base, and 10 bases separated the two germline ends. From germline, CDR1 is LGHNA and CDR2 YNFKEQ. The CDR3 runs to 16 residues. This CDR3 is CASSQVPGQNTGELFF. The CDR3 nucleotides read TGTGCCAGCAGCCAAGTACCGGGACAGAACACCGGGGAGCTGTTTTTT.

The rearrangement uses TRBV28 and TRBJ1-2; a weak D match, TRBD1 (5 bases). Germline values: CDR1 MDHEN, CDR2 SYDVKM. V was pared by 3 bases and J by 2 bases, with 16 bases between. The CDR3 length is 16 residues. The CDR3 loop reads CASSFVGQTVNYGYTF. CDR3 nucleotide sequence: TGTGCCAGCAGTTTTGTGGGCCAGACAGTCAACTATGGCTACACCTTC.

The CDR3, as DNA: TGTGCCAGCATACGTTTGGGGGTCACTGAAGCTTTCTTT. This gives the protein CASIRLGVTEAFF. The J gene is TRBJ1-1, the V gene TRBV28; tentative D call: TRBD1 (5 bases). Between the trimmed V and J ends, which lost 7 bases and 4 bases, there was a span of 13 bases. The CDR3 is made up of 13 amino acids. Germline V gene data show CDR1 as MDHEN and CDR2 as SYDVKM.

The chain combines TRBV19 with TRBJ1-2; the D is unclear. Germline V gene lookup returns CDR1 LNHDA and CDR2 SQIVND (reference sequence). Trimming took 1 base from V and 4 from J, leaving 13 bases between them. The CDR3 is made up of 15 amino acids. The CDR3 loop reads CASSIAQPTTYGYTF. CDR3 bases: TGTGCCAGTAGTATAGCCCAACCTACCACCTATGGCTACACCTTC.

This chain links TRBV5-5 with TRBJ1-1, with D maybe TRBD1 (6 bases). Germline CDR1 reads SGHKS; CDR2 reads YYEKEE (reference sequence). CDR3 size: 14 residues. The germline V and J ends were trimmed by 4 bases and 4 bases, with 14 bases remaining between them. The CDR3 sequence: CASSATGLGTEAFF. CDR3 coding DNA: TGTGCCAGCAGCGCTACAGGGCTGGGCACTGAAGCTTTCTTT.

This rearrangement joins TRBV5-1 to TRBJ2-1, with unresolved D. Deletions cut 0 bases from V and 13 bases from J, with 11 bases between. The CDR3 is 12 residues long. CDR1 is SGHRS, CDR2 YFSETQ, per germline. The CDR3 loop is CASSLEGLEQFF. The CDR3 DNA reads TGCGCCAGCAGCTTGGAAGGTTTAGAACAGTTCTTC.

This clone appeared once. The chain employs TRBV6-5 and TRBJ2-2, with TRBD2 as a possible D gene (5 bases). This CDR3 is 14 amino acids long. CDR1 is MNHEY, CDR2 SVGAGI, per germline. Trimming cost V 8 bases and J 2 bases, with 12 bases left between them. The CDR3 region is CASRGRPNTGELFF. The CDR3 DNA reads TGTGCCAGCCGAGGGCGGCCCAACACCGGGGAGCTGTTTTTT.

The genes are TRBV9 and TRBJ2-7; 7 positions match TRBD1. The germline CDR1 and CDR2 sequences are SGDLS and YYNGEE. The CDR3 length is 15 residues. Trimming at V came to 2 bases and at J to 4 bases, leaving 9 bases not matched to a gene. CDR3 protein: CASSVLVQGKYEQYV. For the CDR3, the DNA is TGTGCCAGCAGCGTTTTGGTACAGGGGAAATACGAGCAGTACGTC.

CDR3 amino acids: CASSAIGGTDTQYF. CDR3 nucleotides: TGCGCCAGCAGCGCCATAGGGGGCACAGATACGCAGTATTTT. The V and J genes are TRBV5-1 and TRBJ2-3; a weak D match, TRBD1 (5 bases). The CDR3 length is 14 residues. Germline V gene sequence: CDR1 SGHRS, CDR2 YFSETQ. Trimming removed 4 bases from V and 1 base from J, with 10 bases in between.

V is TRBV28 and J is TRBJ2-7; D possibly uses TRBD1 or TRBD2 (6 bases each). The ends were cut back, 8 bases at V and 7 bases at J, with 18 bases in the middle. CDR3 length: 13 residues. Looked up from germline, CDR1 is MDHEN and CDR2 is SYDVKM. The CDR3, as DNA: TGTGCCAGCGGCTCGGGGGCCCGCCAGGAGCAGTACGTC. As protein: CASGSGARQEQYV.

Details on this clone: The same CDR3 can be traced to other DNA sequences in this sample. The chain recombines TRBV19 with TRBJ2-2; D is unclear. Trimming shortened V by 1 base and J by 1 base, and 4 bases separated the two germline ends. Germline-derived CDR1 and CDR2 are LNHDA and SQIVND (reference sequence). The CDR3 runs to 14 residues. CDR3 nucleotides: TGTGCCAGTAGTATAGTTGGGAACACCGGGGAGCTGTTTTTT. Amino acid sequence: CASSIVGNTGELFF.

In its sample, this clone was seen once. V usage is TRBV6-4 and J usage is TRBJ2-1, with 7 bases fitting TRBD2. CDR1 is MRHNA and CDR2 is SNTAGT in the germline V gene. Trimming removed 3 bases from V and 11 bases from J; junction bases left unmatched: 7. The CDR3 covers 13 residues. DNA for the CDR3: TGTGCCAGCAGTGATTACCCCGGGACTAAGCAGTTCTTC. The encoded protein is CASSDYPGTKQFF.

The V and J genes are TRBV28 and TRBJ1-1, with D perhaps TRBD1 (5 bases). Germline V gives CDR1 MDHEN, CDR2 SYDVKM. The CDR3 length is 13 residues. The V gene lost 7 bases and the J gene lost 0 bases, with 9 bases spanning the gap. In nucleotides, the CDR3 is TGTGCCAGCAATCGGGGGTTGAACACTGAAGCTTTCTTT. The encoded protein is CASNRGLNTEAFF.

The CDR3 sequence is CAWSGNQETQYF. The CDR3 coding sequence is TGTGCCTGGAGTGGGAACCAAGAGACCCAGTACTTC. This sequence joins TRBV30 and TRBJ2-5; the D is unclear. CDR1 and CDR2 (germline): GTSNPN, SVGIG (reference sequence). The CDR3 has 12 amino acids. Trimming pared 1 base from V and 0 bases from J, leaving 3 bases between.

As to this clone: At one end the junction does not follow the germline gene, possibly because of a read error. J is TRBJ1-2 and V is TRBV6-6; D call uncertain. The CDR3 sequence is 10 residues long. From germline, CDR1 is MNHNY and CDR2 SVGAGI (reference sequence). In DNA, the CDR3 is TGTGCCAGCAGCGAAACCGGTCCCGTCTTC. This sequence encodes CASSETGPVF.

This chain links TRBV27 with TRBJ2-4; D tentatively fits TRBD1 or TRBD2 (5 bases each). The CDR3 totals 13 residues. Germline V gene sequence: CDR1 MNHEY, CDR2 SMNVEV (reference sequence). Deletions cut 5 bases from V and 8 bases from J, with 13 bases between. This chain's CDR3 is CASSKNRGDIQYF. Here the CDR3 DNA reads TGTGCCAGCAGTAAGAATAGAGGGGACATTCAGTACTTC.

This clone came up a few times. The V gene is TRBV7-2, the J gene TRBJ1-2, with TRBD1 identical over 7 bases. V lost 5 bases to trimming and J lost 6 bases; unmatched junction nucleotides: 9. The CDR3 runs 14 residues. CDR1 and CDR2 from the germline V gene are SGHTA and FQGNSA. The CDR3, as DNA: TGTGCCAGCAGCCTAGGGACAGTAGAAGATGGCTACACCTTC. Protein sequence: CASSLGTVEDGYTF.

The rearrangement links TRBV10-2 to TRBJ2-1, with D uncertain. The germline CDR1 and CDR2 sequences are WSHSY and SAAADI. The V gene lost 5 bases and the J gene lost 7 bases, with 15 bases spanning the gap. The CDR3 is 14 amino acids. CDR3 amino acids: CASSRGLPKNEQFF. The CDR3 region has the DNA TGCGCCAGCAGTCGAGGTCTCCCTAAGAATGAGCAGTTCTTC.

For the CDR3, the DNA is TGCGCCAGCAGCTTGGAGGGGGGCGAGGGGGAGACCCAGTACTTC. Protein: CASSLEGGEGETQYF. The chain recombines TRBV5-1 with TRBJ2-5; D possibly uses TRBD1 or TRBD2 (6 bases each). CDR3 length: 15 residues. V shed 0 bases and J shed 5 bases, with 14 bases lying between them. Per the germline V gene, CDR1 is SGHRS and CDR2 is YFSETQ.